The 27 T cell receptor beta chains below come from one sample, sequenced in a study of shared clonotypes between healthy human individuals. Profiled with immunoSEQ multiplex PCR; TCRdb holds only in-frame clones, not every one. This table holds approximately 1,500,000 clones, about 96% found once. Sequencing input: naive CD4+ T cells sorted from blood. Specified subset: CD45RA+ positively selected. The receptors stem from a man aged 25-40 years in good health.

The gene calls are TRBV4-1 and TRBJ2-1; D uncertain. V was trimmed by 6 bases and J by 9 bases, leaving 12 bases between them. The germline gives CDR1 MGHRA, CDR2 YSYEKL. The CDR3 is 12 amino acids. The CDR3 loop reads CASRGSPAEQFF. CDR3 nucleotides: TGCGCCAGCAGGGGCAGCCCCGCTGAGCAGTTCTTC.

V gene TRBV4-2 combines with J gene TRBJ2-1; 9 bases match TRBD2. Germline V CDR1 and CDR2: LGHNA, YNFKEQ. The CDR3 contains 17 residues. Losses at the gene ends were 2 bases for V and 4 bases for J; bases not matched to a gene: 9. The CDR3 is CASSQSPWREGYNEQFF. The CDR3, as DNA: TGTGCCAGCAGCCAATCACCTTGGCGGGAGGGGTACAATGAGCAGTTCTTC.

The J gene is TRBJ1-2, the V gene TRBV29-1, with D possibly TRBD1 on 5 matching bases. Germline V CDR1 and CDR2: SQVTM, ANQGSEA. V was cut by 4 bases and J by 4 bases, with 13 bases left in between. The CDR3 length is 13 residues. CDR3 bases: TGCAGCGTTGGTCAGGGAGGCGGCTATGGCTACACCTTC. Its protein product is CSVGQGGGYGYTF.

This chain uses TRBV5-4 with TRBJ1-2; 8 bases align to TRBD1. The CDR3 has 17 residues. J lost 6 bases, V lost 4 bases, and 17 bases had no gene match. Germline CDR1 and CDR2: SGHNT and YYREEE (reference sequence). In nucleotides, the CDR3 is TGTGCCAGCAGCAAGACTTACCGCGGACAGGGAGGACATGGCTACACCTTC. It is translated as CASSKTYRGQGGHGYTF.

The chain couples TRBV5-1 to TRBJ2-5; possibly TRBD2 for D (5 bases). Germline V gene data show CDR1 as SGHRS and CDR2 as YFSETQ. The CDR3 runs 15 residues. V was cut by 0 bases and J by 6 bases, with 15 bases left in between. The CDR3 here is CASSLDSGEGKTQYF. The CDR3 DNA reads as TGCGCCAGCAGCTTGGATTCAGGCGAGGGCAAGACCCAGTACTTC.

The J gene is TRBJ1-1, the V gene TRBV21-1. TRBV21-1 is classified as a pseudogene. This CDR3 region has 11 residues. The chain's CDR3 is CASSGGAEAFF. As DNA, the CDR3 is TGTGCCAGCTCGGGTGGGGCTGAAGCTTTCTTT.

This chain connects TRBV14 to TRBJ1-5; TRBD1 is a possible D gene (6 bases). CDR1 and CDR2 from the germline V gene are SGHDN and FVKESK. This CDR3 comprises 13 residues. The CDR3, as DNA: TGTGGCGCCCGGACAGCTTCGAATCAGCCCCAGCATTTT. Its protein product is CGARTASNQPQHF.

The chain links TRBV5-1 to TRBJ2-5, with unresolved D. In germline, CDR1 is SGHRS, CDR2 YFSETQ. CDR3 length: 14 residues. V lost 1 base and J lost 5, with 12 bases in between. CDR3 in DNA: TGCGCCAGCAGCTTGCTAAGAGTAGGGGAGACCCAGTACTTC. Translation gives CASSLLRVGETQYF.

The chain combines TRBV25-1 with TRBJ1-5; TRBD1 aligns across 7 bases. Germline V gene data show CDR1 as MGHDK and CDR2 as SYGVNS. V trimming: 6 bases; J trimming: 2 bases; junction bases outside the gene matches: 10. CDR3 length: 16 residues. The CDR3 DNA follows: TGTGCCAGCAGCATCGGAGGCACAGGGGGCAATCAGCCCCAGCATTTT. It encodes CASSIGGTGGNQPQHF.

In regard to this clone: Just one base apart from a much larger clone, this may be a read error. Other DNA sequences within the sample encode an identical CDR3. The rearrangement links TRBV10-2 to TRBJ2-7, with a tentative D call TRBD2 (6 bases). The germline V gene encodes CDR1 WSHSY and CDR2 SAAADI. With 2 bases removed from V and 1 base from J, the gap between germline ends came to 15 bases. The CDR3 has 16 residues. The CDR3 loop reads CASSETGGMKSYEQYF. Here the CDR3 DNA reads TGCGCCAGCAGTGAGACGGGCGGGATGAAGTCCTACGAGCAGTACTTC.

The chain has TRBV7-6 and TRBJ2-2, with D perhaps matching TRBD2 (5 bases). The germline V gene encodes CDR1 SGHVS and CDR2 FNYEAQ. CDR3 length: 16 amino acids. The V and J ends lost 5 bases and 4 bases respectively, with 17 bases between them. The CDR3 protein is CASSPLEGFFTGELFF. The CDR3 DNA is TGTGCCAGCAGCCCGTTAGAGGGCTTCTTCACCGGGGAGCTGTTTTTT.

The J gene is TRBJ2-1, the V gene TRBV5-1; a weak D match, TRBD2 (6 bases). The germline V gene has CDR1 SGHRS and CDR2 YFSETQ. The germline V and J ends were trimmed by 0 bases and 9 bases, with 13 bases remaining between them. This CDR3 is built from 14 residues. The CDR3 reads CASSLAGYGSEQFF. CDR3 nucleotides: TGCGCCAGCAGCTTGGCCGGGTACGGGAGTGAGCAGTTCTTC.

This clone has just one count. One end of the junction varies from germline; a read error may be responsible. The V call is TRBV6-5, the J call TRBJ1-3; tentative D call: TRBD1 (6 bases). The germline gives CDR1 MNHEY, CDR2 SVGAGI. The CDR3 runs 15 residues. CDR3: CASRRPGDHNSKNHF. The CDR3 DNA is TGTGCCAGCAGACGCCCAGGGGACCATAACTCGAAAAATCATTTT.

The gene calls are TRBV5-6 and TRBJ2-7, with 8 nucleotides matching TRBD1. The CDR3 is made up of 15 amino acids. Germline CDR1 and CDR2: SGHDT and YYEEEE. V was clipped by 2 bases and J by 3 bases; unmatched bases: 7. The CDR3 bases are TGTGCCAGCAGCTTAGCAGGGGGCATTCTCTACGAGCAGTACTTC. As protein: CASSLAGGILYEQYF.

In DNA, the CDR3 is TGTGCCAGCAGCTCACCGGGACAGGGGACAACCTACGAGCAGTACTTC. The encoded protein is CASSSPGQGTTYEQYF. J is TRBJ2-7 and V is TRBV6-4, with 10 bases lining up with TRBD1. Trimming took 6 bases from V and 2 from J; bases not matched to a gene: 10. Per germline, CDR1 MRHNA and CDR2 SNTAGT. The length of the CDR3 is 16 residues.

The chain links TRBV10-3 to TRBJ2-5, with 7 bases lining up with TRBD1. The V segment lost 4 bases and the J segment 4 bases; nucleotides outside the gene matches: 6. CDR1 is ENHRY and CDR2 is SYGVKD in the germline V gene. CDR3 length: 14 residues. The CDR3 protein is CAISGTGRGETQYF. CDR3 DNA: TGTGCCATCAGTGGGACAGGACGGGGAGAGACCCAGTACTTC.

The J gene is TRBJ2-1, the V gene TRBV4-1, with 7 bases that match TRBD2. The V gene's germline CDR1 is MGHRA and CDR2 YSYEKL. The CDR3 extends over 16 amino acids. J lost 7 bases, V lost 5 bases, and 14 bases had no gene match. The CDR3 sequence is CASSYSWLAGRNEQFF. CDR3 DNA: TGCGCCAGCAGCTACTCTTGGTTAGCGGGCCGGAATGAGCAGTTCTTC.

This clone appeared a few times. Other DNA sequences from this sample encode an identical CDR3 as well. The chain combines TRBV27 with TRBJ1-1, with no clear D. V was shortened by 3 bases and J by 0 bases, with 8 bases between the two germline ends. The CDR3 sequence is 14 residues long. CDR1 is MNHEY and CDR2 is SMNVEV in the germline V gene (reference sequence). Here the CDR3 reads CASSFRNMNTEAFF. The DNA of the CDR3 is TGTGCCAGCAGTTTTCGGAATATGAACACTGAAGCTTTCTTT.

The rearrangement joins TRBV14 to TRBJ2-7; D gene uncertain. Trimming cost V 0 bases and J 4 bases, with 4 bases left between them. This CDR3 is 12 amino acids long. From germline, CDR1 is SGHDN and CDR2 FVKESK. CDR3 protein: CASSQELYEQYF. The CDR3 nucleotides are TGTGCCAGCAGCCAAGAGTTGTACGAGCAGTACTTC.

The genes are TRBV5-1 and TRBJ2-7; 11 nucleotides align to TRBD2. V lost 4 bases, J lost 9 bases, and 15 bases stayed unmatched. The germline gives CDR1 SGHRS, CDR2 YFSETQ. CDR3 size: 16 residues. CDR3 sequence (DNA): TGCGCCAGCAGCCTGATCGACTTAGCGGGAGGGCCAGGGCAGTACTTC. Residues: CASSLIDLAGGPGQYF.

The J gene is TRBJ2-7, the V gene TRBV7-2; either TRBD1 or TRBD2 may fit D (5 bases each). V was pared by 5 bases and J by 6 bases, with 20 bases between. This CDR3 has 15 amino acids. Germline V gene lookup returns CDR1 SGHTA and CDR2 FQGNSA. The DNA for the CDR3 is TGTGCCAGCAGCAGACCGGGACGGCCTCCCTCCGAGCAGTACTTC. Encoded protein: CASSRPGRPPSEQYF.

The rearrangement links TRBV20-1 to TRBJ1-1; D ambiguous. Germline CDR1 is DFQATT and CDR2 is SNEGSKA (reference sequence). The CDR3 consists of 11 residues. Deletions cut 6 bases from V and 4 bases from J, with 9 bases between. CDR3 loop: CSAVVVTEAFF. For the CDR3, the DNA is TGCAGTGCGGTGGTTGTCACTGAAGCTTTCTTT.

V usage is TRBV5-4 and J usage is TRBJ2-5; D remains unclear. Germline CDR1 SGHNT, CDR2 YYREEE (reference sequence). The CDR3 spans 16 residues. Trimming shortened V by 1 base and J by 5 bases, and 18 bases separated the two germline ends. The CDR3: CASSLLIVALRETQYF. In DNA form, the CDR3 reads TGTGCCAGCAGCTTGTTGATCGTGGCGTTGCGGGAGACCCAGTACTTC. Drawing the rest from reference TRBV5-4 and TRBJ2-5, the complete variable domain is ETGVTQSPTHLIKTRGQQVTLRCSSQSGHNTVSWYQQALGQGPQFIFQYYREEENGRGNFPPRFSGLQFPNYSSELNVNALELDDSALYLCASSLLIVALRETQYFGPGTRLLVL.

As regards this clone: In the same sample, other DNA sequences code for this CDR3. The chain couples TRBV7-9 to TRBJ2-1; 9 nucleotides align to TRBD2. This CDR3 region has 15 residues. Germline CDR1 SEHNR, CDR2 FQNEAQ (reference sequence). Trimming at V came to 3 bases and at J to 2 bases, leaving 2 bases not matched to a gene. CDR3 coding DNA: TGTGCCAGCAGCTTGGCGGGAGGGCCCTACAATGAGCAGTTCTTC. Amino acids: CASSLAGGPYNEQFF.

The count of this clone is one. This chain links TRBV29-1 with TRBJ2-3; TRBD2 matches 7 bases. Trimming at V came to 7 bases and at J to 2 bases, leaving 6 bases not matched to a gene. CDR1 is SQVTM, CDR2 ANQGSEA, per germline. This CDR3 has 13 amino acids. This CDR3 reads CSGGLPLTDTQYF. CDR3 in DNA: TGCAGCGGGGGACTACCACTCACAGATACGCAGTATTTT.

This clone has a single count. V usage is TRBV2 and J usage is TRBJ2-2; D unresolved. The CDR3 consists of 11 residues. The germline CDR1 and CDR2 sequences are SNHLY and FYNNEI. V lost 10 bases and J lost 3, with 6 bases in between. This CDR3 is CAITYTGELFF. CDR3 in DNA: TGTGCCATAACTTACACCGGGGAGCTGTTTTTT. The full variable domain, rest sourced from reference TRBV2 and TRBJ2-2, is EPEVTQTPSHQVTQMGQEVILRCVPISNHLYFYWYRQILGQKVEFLVSFYNNEISEKSEIFDDQFSVERPDGSNFTLKIRSTKLEDSAMYFCAITYTGELFFGEGSRLTVL.

The chain carries TRBV28 and TRBJ1-3, with 8 bases fitting TRBD1. The CDR3 loop spans 16 amino acids. V shed 3 bases and J 4 bases; nucleotides not matched to a gene: 8. Germline assignment: CDR1 MDHEN and CDR2 SYDVKM. The CDR3 sequence: CASSFPDRAVGNTIYF. The DNA of the CDR3 is TGTGCCAGCAGTTTTCCGGACAGGGCTGTGGGAAACACCATATATTTT.